These 20 T cell receptor beta chains came from one sample sequenced in a study of molecular identifiers for immune sequencing clone quantification. TCRdb analysed the PCR reads with MiXCR anew, one entry per CDR3 protein. The data contain over 600,000 distinct CDR3 sequences, just under 20% of them singletons. Sequenced sample: naive CD8+ T cells from blood, with Jurkat cell RNA spiked in. Subset given: FACS-sorted CD8+CD4-CCR7+CD45RA+ naive T cells. All receptors come from a human donor in good health. Some libraries in this study had Jurkat cell RNA spiked in.

This clonotype was detected ten times or more. The V call is TRBV29-1, the J call TRBJ1-1, with D possibly being TRBD1 (5 bases). CDR1 SQVTM and CDR2 ANQGSEA come from the germline V gene. This CDR3 has 11 residues. The germline V and J ends were trimmed by 3 bases and 7 bases, with 9 bases remaining between them. The CDR3 sequence is CSVDRAGEAFF. The CDR3 region has the DNA TGCAGCGTTGACAGGGCGGGTGAAGCTTTCTTT.

This clonotype was detected many times. The chain has TRBV30 and TRBJ2-5; tentatively, D is TRBD1 (6 bases). The CDR3 totals 13 residues. V gave up 4 bases and J gave up 4 bases, with 13 bases separating them. Germline loops: CDR1 GTSNPN, CDR2 SVGIG (reference sequence). The CDR3 sequence: CAWNTGRRETQYF. The DNA of the CDR3 is TGTGCCTGGAATACAGGGCGTCGAGAGACCCAGTACTTC.

With respect to this clonotype: A read error may explain this, as a much larger clone is one base away. The rearrangement uses TRBV9 and TRBJ1-5; TRBD1 matches at 8 bases. From germline, CDR1 is SGDLS and CDR2 YYNGEE. Germline trimming cut 3 bases from V and 3 bases from J; bases unmatched to any gene: 5. The CDR3 has 15 residues. The CDR3 DNA reads TGTGCCAGCAGCGCAGAGGGACAGGACAATCAGCCCCAGCATTTT. Residues: CASSAEGQDNQPQHF.

This clonotype has a count of ten or more. This sequence joins TRBV19 and TRBJ2-5; D assignment may be TRBD1 or TRBD2 (5 bases each). The CDR3 runs to 13 residues. CDR1 is LNHDA and CDR2 is SQIVND in the germline V gene (reference sequence). Trimming pared 7 bases from V and 4 bases from J, leaving 13 bases between. This CDR3 reads CASTTPGTETQYF. CDR3 DNA sequence: TGTGCCAGTACCACCCCAGGGACAGAGACCCAGTACTTC.

This clonotype was counted many times. The chain is built from TRBV9 and TRBJ1-5; TRBD1 might be the D (5 bases). V lost 6 bases, J lost 5 bases, and 12 bases lay in between. CDR1 SGDLS and CDR2 YYNGEE come from the germline V gene. The CDR3 contains 13 residues. This chain's CDR3 is CASNWGRDQPQHF. The CDR3 DNA is TGTGCCAGCAATTGGGGGAGGGATCAGCCCCAGCATTTT.

This clonotype appeared a few times. The chain joins TRBV2 to TRBJ2-7, with TRBD2 matching 13 bases. The germline CDR1 and CDR2 sequences are SNHLY and FYNNEI. The trim removed 5 bases at V and 6 bases at J, leaving 7 bases unmatched. This CDR3 comprises 15 residues. The CDR3 loop reads CASSPRTSGSTEQYF. CDR3 nucleotide sequence: TGTGCCAGCAGTCCACGGACTAGCGGGAGTACCGAGCAGTACTTC.

This clonotype was counted between two and nine times. The chain recombines TRBV19 with TRBJ2-3; 8 bases agree with TRBD2. The CDR3 runs 16 residues. Germline V lookup: CDR1 LNHDA, CDR2 SQIVND (reference sequence). The V segment lost 3 bases and the J segment 6 bases; nucleotides outside the gene matches: 11. The CDR3 loop is CASSIFGGGFLDTQYF. The CDR3 DNA reads as TGTGCCAGTAGTATTTTCGGGGGGGGTTTTTTGGATACGCAGTATTTT.

This clonotype has a count of ten or more. Written as DNA, the CDR3 is TGTGCCAGCAGTGACAGGGTAACAACTAATGAAAAACTGTTTTTT. Protein product: CASSDRVTTNEKLFF. J is TRBJ1-4 and V is TRBV6-6; 7 bases are shared with TRBD1. The germline CDR1 and CDR2 sequences are MNHNY and SVGAGI (reference sequence). The V and J ends lost 5 bases and 0 bases, in that order; junction bases with no gene match: 3. The CDR3 extends over 15 amino acids.

Worth noting for this clonotype: A single base separates this from a much larger clone, so it may be a read error. This chain connects TRBV24-1 to TRBJ2-2, with D possibly TRBD2 on 5 matching bases. Between the trimmed V and J ends, which lost 10 bases and 2 bases, there was a span of 10 bases. The germline CDR1 and CDR2 sequences are KGHDR and SFDVKD. This CDR3 is built from 13 residues. The CDR3 region is CATRRGNTGELFF. CDR3 sequence (DNA): TGTGCCACGAGACGGGGAAACACCGGGGAGCTGTTTTTT.

The V call is TRBV24-1, the J call TRBJ2-1; D unresolved. CDR3 length equals 15 residues. CDR1 is KGHDR and CDR2 is SFDVKD in the germline V gene. The V end was cut by 4 bases, the J end by 0 bases, with 9 bases between. In nucleotides, the CDR3 is TGTGCCACCAGTGACAGTAATTTCTCCTACAATGAGCAGTTCTTC. Amino acids: CATSDSNFSYNEQFF.

This clonotype was detected many times. CDR3 region: CASSTWTSTDTQYF. CDR3 coding DNA: TGTGCCAGCAGCACTTGGACTAGCACAGATACGCAGTATTTT. The gene calls are TRBV7-6 and TRBJ2-3; possible D gene TRBD2, 5 bases. Trimming removed 5 bases from V and 0 bases from J, with 9 bases in between. Germline V lookup: CDR1 SGHVS, CDR2 FNYEAQ. This CDR3 has 14 amino acids.

This clonotype was recorded at least ten times. This rearrangement joins TRBV7-9 to TRBJ1-1, with 10 bases lining up with TRBD1. The CDR3 contains 14 residues. J gave up 8 bases and V 2 bases, and 5 bases lay outside the gene matches. CDR1 is SEHNR, CDR2 FQNEAQ, per germline (reference sequence). CDR3 amino acids: CASSLRQGAVEAFF. CDR3 coding DNA: TGTGCCAGCAGCTTAAGACAGGGGGCGGTGGAAGCTTTCTTT.

This clonotype was recorded many times. V and J are TRBV20-1 and TRBJ2-3; 7 nucleotides align to TRBD2. Germline assignment: CDR1 DFQATT and CDR2 SNEGSKA (reference sequence). The V and J ends lost 0 bases and 3 bases, in that order; junction bases with no gene match: 9. The CDR3 length is 16 residues. CDR3 sequence reads: CSARDVSGRGTDTQYF. CDR3 DNA sequence: TGCAGTGCTAGAGATGTTAGCGGGCGAGGGACAGATACGCAGTATTTT.

This clonotype was counted only a few times. The V call is TRBV27, the J call TRBJ1-2; the D is unclear. The germline V and J ends were trimmed by 3 bases and 4 bases, with 9 bases remaining between them. CDR1 is MNHEY and CDR2 is SMNVEV in the germline V gene (reference sequence). This CDR3 spans 13 amino acids. The CDR3 is CASSFYNGYGYTF. DNA for the CDR3: TGTGCCAGCAGTTTTTATAATGGCTATGGCTACACCTTC.

Ten or more counts support this clonotype. The rearrangement uses TRBV7-9 and TRBJ2-7, with unresolved D. V lost 6 bases and J 7 bases, leaving 10 bases between the germline ends. This CDR3 is built from 11 residues. Germline loops: CDR1 SEHNR, CDR2 FQNEAQ (reference sequence). The chain's CDR3 is CASSRRDEQYF. CDR3 bases: TGTGCCAGCAGTCGTAGGGATGAGCAGTACTTC.

The chain is built from TRBV4-3 and TRBJ2-1; D not resolved. The length of the CDR3 is 16 residues. Germline V gives CDR1 LGHNA, CDR2 YSLEER. With 2 bases removed from V and 4 bases from J, the gap between germline ends came to 15 bases. CDR3 nucleotide sequence: TGCGCCAGCAGCCAATACGCTACCGCTACATACAATGAGCAGTTCTTC. This codes for CASSQYATATYNEQFF.

The rearrangement joins TRBV27 to TRBJ1-5; 12 bases fit TRBD1. The CDR3 loop spans 14 amino acids. CDR1 and CDR2 (germline): MNHEY, SMNVEV (reference sequence). Trimming at V came to 6 bases and at J to 9 bases, leaving 6 bases not matched to a gene. The DNA for the CDR3 is TGTGCCAGCAGGCCGGGACAGGGGGCCGGGCCCCAGCATTTT. Amino acid sequence: CASRPGQGAGPQHF.

V usage is TRBV28 and J usage is TRBJ1-1, with D maybe TRBD1 (5 bases). The CDR3 contains 15 residues. Germline V lookup: CDR1 MDHEN, CDR2 SYDVKM. Between the trimmed V and J ends, which lost 5 bases and 7 bases, there was a span of 20 bases. The CDR3 loop is CASSLVRSLGGEAFF. DNA for the CDR3: TGTGCCAGCAGTCTTGTAAGGAGCCTGGGGGGTGAAGCTTTCTTT.

This clonotype was counted at least ten times. The V call is TRBV4-3, the J call TRBJ2-7; D call uncertain. The V end was cut by 1 base, the J end by 0 bases, with 7 bases between. The germline CDR1 and CDR2 sequences are LGHNA and YSLEER. This CDR3 spans 14 amino acids. The chain's CDR3 is CASSQGWGSYEQYF. The CDR3 DNA reads TGCGCCAGCAGCCAAGGGTGGGGCTCCTACGAGCAGTACTTC.

The V and J genes are TRBV30 and TRBJ2-7; 12 bases match TRBD2. There are 14 residues in the CDR3. Germline V gene sequence: CDR1 GTSNPN, CDR2 SVGIG (reference sequence). The V segment lost 0 bases and the J segment 8 bases; nucleotides outside the gene matches: 5. CDR3 region: CAWSVPSGGDKQYF. The CDR3 nucleotides are TGTGCCTGGAGTGTACCTAGCGGGGGGGACAAGCAGTACTTC.